The rows below give T cell receptor beta chains drawn from one sample of a study of cytomegalovirus exposure and HLA in healthy donors. Produced via immunoSEQ multiplex PCR; TCRdb's table is partial and in-frame only. The data show more than 90,000 clones, with over 70% seen just once and around a tenth held by the top ten. Sequencing used PBMCs. These receptors all come from a woman aged 50 to 60 in good health and CMV-seropositive. Both conserved end residues are part of each CDR3. D genes are given only for firm matches. Some rows have no size entry. The others give once, few or many, or a class for an expanded clone.

>NA|TRBJ2-2|NA|TRBV6-5
TGTGCCAGCAGTTACGATAAACAAGGGGCAACCGGGGAGCTGTTTTTT
CASSYDKQGATGELFF
>NA|TRBJ1-5|NA|TRBV27
TGTGCCAGCAGCTCCAGGGCTAGCAATCAGCCCCAGCATTTT
CASSSRASNQPQHF
>NA|TRBJ2-5|NA|TRBV12-5
TGTGCTAGTGGTTTGGACGGGGAGACCCAGTACTTC
CASGLDGETQYF
>NA|TRBJ1-1|NA|TRBV5-1
TGCGCCAGCAGTCTTTCCAAGGGGGTTAGCACTGAAGCTTTCTTT
CASSLSKGVSTEAFF
>NA|TRBJ1-1|NA|TRBV4-2
TGTGCCAGCAGCCAAGGGGGGCTCAACACTGAAGCTTTCTTT
CASSQGGLNTEAFF
>NA|TRBJ1-5|NA|TRBV10-2
TGCGCCAGCAGTCCCAGGCCGCAGGGGCCTTATAGCAATCAGCCCCAGCATTTT
CASSPRPQGPYSNQPQHF
>NA|TRBJ1-3|TRBD1|TRBV5-6
TGTGCCAGCAGCTACGGACAGGGAGGTGGAAACACCATATATTTT
CASSYGQGGGNTIYF
>few|TRBJ2-5|NA|TRBV7-2
TGTGCCAGCAGCCCACCGATTGGGGGGGGGCCGATAAAGACCCAGTACTTC
CASSPPIGGGPIKTQYF
>NA|TRBJ2-3|NA|TRBV9
TGTGCCAGCAGCCCCGGGACTAGCACAGATACGCAGTATTTT
CASSPGTSTDTQYF
>once|TRBJ1-1|NA|TRBV29-1
TGCAGCGTTGCTTACTCTGTGGGCACCGGGGGGCGGAGCACTGAAGCTTTCTTT
CSVAYSVGTGGRSTEAFF
>few|TRBJ1-5|TRBD1|TRBV5-6
TGTGCCAGCAGCTTGGCCGGGACAGGGGGCAATCAGCCCCAGCATTTT
CASSLAGTGGNQPQHF
>few|TRBJ1-4|TRBD1|TRBV5-1
TGCGCCAGCAGCCGAGACAGGGGGAATGAAAAACTGTTTTTT
CASSRDRGNEKLFF
>NA|TRBJ2-6|TRBD1|TRBV5-6
TGTGCCAGCAGCCTTGCGGGACAGGGCTCTGTGTGGGCCAACGTCCTGACTTTC
CASSLAGQGSVWANVLTF
>NA|TRBJ2-7|NA|TRBV2
TGTGCCAGCAGTGAAGGTATTAAAAACTACGAGCAGTACTTC
CASSEGIKNYEQYF
>NA|TRBJ2-7|TRBD1|TRBV2
TGTGCCAGCAGTGTTGGACAGGGTTCTTACGAGCAGTACTTC
CASSVGQGSYEQYF
>NA|TRBJ2-5|NA|TRBV13
TGTGCCAGCACCTTTAGGGGACAAGAGACCCAGTACTTC
CASTFRGQETQYF
>NA|TRBJ1-2|NA|TRBV5-6
TGTGCCAGCAGCTTTACAGAAATTAATGGGGGCTACACCTTC
CASSFTEINGGYTF
>NA|TRBJ2-2|TRBD2|TRBV5-1
TGCGCCAGCAGCTTGGCCGGAACTAGCGGGAGTTACACCGGGGAGCTGTTTTTT
CASSLAGTSGSYTGELFF
>NA|TRBJ1-5|TRBD1|TRBV2
TGTGCCAGCAGTGTACGACAGGGGGACAATCAGCCCCAGCATTTT
CASSVRQGDNQPQHF
>NA|TRBJ1-2|NA|TRBV4-1
TGCGCCAGCAGCTACCGGGACATACTATTCTTC
CASSYRDILFF
>NA|TRBJ2-2|TRBD2|TRBV9
TGTGCCAGCAGCGTAGGTGTTAGCGGGAGGACCGGGGAGCTGTTTTTT
CASSVGVSGRTGELFF
>NA|TRBJ2-3|TRBD1|TRBV10-2
TGCGCCAGCAGTGGACAGGGGGCGGATACGCAGTATTTT
CASSGQGADTQYF
>few|TRBJ1-6|NA|TRBV6-1
TGTGCCAGCAGTGAAGGAAGGGAGGGCAATTCACCCCTCCACTTT
CASSEGREGNSPLHF
>NA|TRBJ2-2|NA|TRBV7-9
TGTGCCAGCAGCCCGACAGGGAGGTCAACCGGGGAGCTGTTTTTT
CASSPTGRSTGELFF
>NA|TRBJ1-1|NA|TRBV7-9
TGTGCCAGCAGCTTAGGGACCGGGAGCACTGAAGCTTTCTTT
CASSLGTGSTEAFF
>once|TRBJ2-1|TRBD2|TRBV5-1
TGCGCCAGCAGCGCTACCCCGAGCGGGGATCTTTCTGGTGAGCAGTTCTTC
CASSATPSGDLSGEQFF
>NA|TRBJ2-3|TRBD1|TRBV11-2
TGTGCCAGCAGCTTGGCAACAGGGGGCATGGAGTATTTT
CASSLATGGMEYF
>NA|TRBJ2-5|TRBD2|TRBV19
TGTGCCAGTAGTACAACCGGGACTAGCGGGGGGGCCGGCGGAAAGACCCAGTACTTC
CASSTTGTSGGAGGKTQYF
>few|TRBJ1-1|NA|TRBV6-1
TGTGCCAGCAGTGAAGACGGGGGAGCCGGCACTGAAGCTTTCTTT
CASSEDGGAGTEAFF
>NA|TRBJ1-2|TRBD1|TRBV7-2
TGTGCCAGCAGCCAAGGACAGGGGAACTATGGCTACACCTTC
CASSQGQGNYGYTF
>NA|TRBJ1-1|NA|TRBV27
TGTGCCAGCAGTGGGGCAGTTAACACTGAAGCTTTCTTT
CASSGAVNTEAFF